These T cell receptor beta chains were read from a single sample in a study of blood T cell repertoires in COVID-19. The method was immunoSEQ multiplex PCR; TCRdb's version includes in-frame clones alone and lacks a portion of them. The table shows 300,000 to 350,000 clones, with 89% occurring only once. Sequenced: peripheral blood. The receptors shown here come from an older woman with COVID-19, enrolled during active disease. CDR3s include the opening cysteine and the closing phenylalanine or tryptophan. Each record gives: clone size, J gene, V gene, D gene, CDR3 DNA, CDR3 protein. A D gene is named only where the DNA matches it firmly. Size is stated for part of the rows, as once, few or many counts, or as a class when the clone is expanded.

clone size: NA; J gene: TRBJ2-3; V gene: TRBV9; D gene: TRBD2; CDR3 DNA: TGTGCCAGCAGCGTAGCGACTAGCGGGGGGCCAGATACGCAGTATTTT; CDR3 protein: CASSVATSGGPDTQYF
clone size: NA; J gene: TRBJ1-1; V gene: TRBV12-5; D gene: TRBD1; CDR3 DNA: TGTGCTAGGGACCCGGGGACAGGGTTAATCGTGGGTACTGAAGCTTTCTTT; CDR3 protein: CARDPGTGLIVGTEAFF
clone size: NA; J gene: TRBJ1-2; V gene: TRBV24-1; D gene: NA; CDR3 DNA: TGTGCCACCAGTGATTTGGTTCGTGGCACCGAACGGGGGTGCACCTTC; CDR3 protein: CATSDLVRGTERGCTF
clone size: NA; J gene: TRBJ1-1; V gene: TRBV7-9; D gene: NA; CDR3 DNA: TGTGCCAGCATCCCCACGATCGGAGCTTTCTTT; CDR3 protein: CASIPTIGAFF
clone size: NA; J gene: TRBJ1-3; V gene: TRBV18; D gene: NA; CDR3 DNA: TGTGCCAGCTCACCGAATCCAGTTCACTCTGGAAACACCATATATTTT; CDR3 protein: CASSPNPVHSGNTIYF
clone size: NA; J gene: TRBJ1-2; V gene: TRBV12-3/TRBV12-4; D gene: NA; CDR3 DNA: TGTGCCAGCACCCCGGGGGAATACTATGGCTACACCTTC; CDR3 protein: CASTPGEYYGYTF
clone size: few; J gene: TRBJ2-7; V gene: TRBV24-1; D gene: NA; CDR3 DNA: TGTGCCCGATGGTCGGACAGTTACTCCTACGAGCAGTACTTC; CDR3 protein: CARWSDSYSYEQYF
clone size: NA; J gene: TRBJ1-3; V gene: TRBV30; D gene: NA; CDR3 DNA: TGTGCCTGGAGTGCCACAGGAGCCTCTGGAAACACCATATATTTT; CDR3 protein: CAWSATGASGNTIYF
clone size: NA; J gene: TRBJ2-1; V gene: TRBV4-1; D gene: NA; CDR3 DNA: TGCGCCAGCAGCGAGCGACCTCCCGGCGGGGACGACATCTACAATGAGCAGTTCTTC; CDR3 protein: CASSERPPGGDDIYNEQFF
clone size: NA; J gene: TRBJ1-1; V gene: TRBV29-1; D gene: TRBD1; CDR3 DNA: TGCAGCGTCGGTCCCGGGACAGGGTTCACTGAAGCTTTCTTT; CDR3 protein: CSVGPGTGFTEAFF
clone size: NA; J gene: TRBJ2-7; V gene: TRBV7-2; D gene: TRBD2; CDR3 DNA: TGTGCCAGCAGCTTAGTTAGCGGGGGGAACTACGAGCAGTACTTC; CDR3 protein: CASSLVSGGNYEQYF
clone size: NA; J gene: TRBJ2-2; V gene: TRBV19; D gene: TRBD2; CDR3 DNA: TGTGCCACCCGATTGGGACTAGCGGGGACGAACACCGGGGAGCTGTTTTTT; CDR3 protein: CATRLGLAGTNTGELFF
clone size: NA; J gene: TRBJ2-7; V gene: TRBV6-6; D gene: TRBD1; CDR3 DNA: TGTGCCAGCACCCTCAACCCGGGACAGGGAGGGTACGAGCAGTACTTC; CDR3 protein: CASTLNPGQGGYEQYF
clone size: NA; J gene: TRBJ1-2; V gene: TRBV7-9; D gene: NA; CDR3 DNA: TGTGCCAGCAGCACCGGAGGGAGTTCTAACTATGGCTACACCTTC; CDR3 protein: CASSTGGSSNYGYTF
clone size: NA; J gene: TRBJ2-5; V gene: TRBV6-2/TRBV6-3; D gene: NA; CDR3 DNA: TGTGCCAGCAGTACCTATAGAAAGAGGGAGACCCAGTACTTC; CDR3 protein: CASSTYRKRETQYF
clone size: NA; J gene: TRBJ2-5; V gene: TRBV5-1; D gene: NA; CDR3 DNA: TGCGCCAGCAGCTTAACCGGGACACTCCAAGAGACCCAGTACTTC; CDR3 protein: CASSLTGTLQETQYF
clone size: NA; J gene: TRBJ2-4; V gene: TRBV10-3; D gene: TRBD1; CDR3 DNA: TGTGCCATCAGTGACCGGACAGGGGTCAAAAACATTCAGTACTTC; CDR3 protein: CAISDRTGVKNIQYF
clone size: NA; J gene: TRBJ2-7; V gene: TRBV21-1; D gene: NA; CDR3 DNA: TGTGCCAGCAGCGCGAATAAGGACACACACTCCTACGAGCAGTACTTC; CDR3 protein: CASSANKDTHSYEQYF
clone size: NA; J gene: TRBJ1-1; V gene: TRBV10-3; D gene: NA; CDR3 DNA: TGTGCCATCAGCCCCGCGGGGGACCTGAACACTGAAGCTTTCTTT; CDR3 protein: CAISPAGDLNTEAFF
clone size: NA; J gene: TRBJ2-3; V gene: TRBV7-2; D gene: NA; CDR3 DNA: TGTGCCAGCAGCCCCGCTGCAGTTACAGATACGCAGTATTTT; CDR3 protein: CASSPAAVTDTQYF
clone size: once; J gene: TRBJ2-5; V gene: TRBV5-4; D gene: NA; CDR3 DNA: TGTGCCAGCAGCTACACAGGTTGGCTGGAGACCCAGTACTTC; CDR3 protein: CASSYTGWLETQYF
clone size: NA; J gene: TRBJ1-6; V gene: TRBV19; D gene: NA; CDR3 DNA: TGTGCCAGTAGTATAGTGAGCCATAATTCACCCCTCCACTTT; CDR3 protein: CASSIVSHNSPLHF
clone size: NA; J gene: TRBJ2-1; V gene: TRBV28; D gene: TRBD1; CDR3 DNA: TGTGCCAGCAGACCCCGACAGGGGGGCTCCTACAATGAGCAGTTCTTC; CDR3 protein: CASRPRQGGSYNEQFF
clone size: few; J gene: TRBJ2-5; V gene: TRBV28; D gene: NA; CDR3 DNA: TGTGCCAGCAGTTTGGGCGGGGGCGGACTCACCGAGACCCAGTACTTC; CDR3 protein: CASSLGGGGLTETQYF
clone size: NA; J gene: TRBJ1-5; V gene: TRBV12-5; D gene: TRBD1; CDR3 DNA: TGTGCTAGTGGAATTGGGGGACAGGGGGCTAGGGGCAATCAGCCCCAGCATTTT; CDR3 protein: CASGIGGQGARGNQPQHF
clone size: NA; J gene: TRBJ2-1; V gene: TRBV7-6; D gene: TRBD2; CDR3 DNA: TGTGCCAGCAGCCCCAGACTAGCGGGGACCCTCTACAATGAGCAGTTCTTC; CDR3 protein: CASSPRLAGTLYNEQFF
clone size: NA; J gene: TRBJ2-7; V gene: TRBV6-5; D gene: TRBD1; CDR3 DNA: TGTGCCAGCACCCCGGGACAGGGGCGCTACGAGCAGTACTTC; CDR3 protein: CASTPGQGRYEQYF
clone size: NA; J gene: TRBJ2-4; V gene: TRBV6-2/TRBV6-3; D gene: NA; CDR3 DNA: TGTGCCAGCAGTCCCGACAGCCCCCCAATTCAGTACTTC; CDR3 protein: CASSPDSPPIQYF
clone size: NA; J gene: TRBJ1-1; V gene: TRBV10-2; D gene: NA; CDR3 DNA: TGCGCCAGCAGCGGACTTCTCATGAACACTGAAGCTTTCTTT; CDR3 protein: CASSGLLMNTEAFF
clone size: NA; J gene: TRBJ1-1; V gene: TRBV14; D gene: NA; CDR3 DNA: TGTGCCAGCAGCCACCTACAGAGGAACACTGAAGCTTTCTTT; CDR3 protein: CASSHLQRNTEAFF
clone size: NA; J gene: TRBJ2-2; V gene: TRBV29-1; D gene: TRBD1; CDR3 DNA: TGCAGCGTTGAAGGGACAGGGTGGAACACCGGGGAGCTGTTTTTT; CDR3 protein: CSVEGTGWNTGELFF
clone size: NA; J gene: TRBJ2-7; V gene: TRBV6-5; D gene: TRBD1; CDR3 DNA: TGTGCCAGCAGTCTAGGGGGCTCGACCTCCTACGAGCAGTACTTC; CDR3 protein: CASSLGGSTSYEQYF
clone size: once; J gene: TRBJ2-1; V gene: TRBV5-1; D gene: TRBD2; CDR3 DNA: TGCGCCAGCAGCTTGTGGGGCGGGGGGGCCTCGGACTCCTACAATGAGCAGTTCTTC; CDR3 protein: CASSLWGGGASDSYNEQFF
clone size: NA; J gene: TRBJ1-1; V gene: TRBV5-8; D gene: TRBD1; CDR3 DNA: TGTGCCAGCAGCTTTTCCGGGACAGCGGTAATTAACGAAGCTTTCTTT; CDR3 protein: CASSFSGTAVINEAFF
clone size: NA; J gene: TRBJ1-2; V gene: TRBV2; D gene: NA; CDR3 DNA: TGTGCCAGCAGTGAGAGCTATGGCTACACCTTC; CDR3 protein: CASSESYGYTF
clone size: NA; J gene: TRBJ1-4; V gene: TRBV19; D gene: NA; CDR3 DNA: TGTGCCAGTAGTTATCCCCGAGGTGAAAAACTGTTTTTT; CDR3 protein: CASSYPRGEKLFF
clone size: NA; J gene: TRBJ2-7; V gene: TRBV5-4; D gene: NA; CDR3 DNA: TGTGCCAGCAGCTTGGCCGGGGTAAGGGAGCAGTACTTC; CDR3 protein: CASSLAGVREQYF
clone size: NA; J gene: TRBJ1-2; V gene: TRBV7-2; D gene: NA; CDR3 DNA: TGTGCCAGCAGCTTTCGAGAGGGTCGCGGCTACACCTTC; CDR3 protein: CASSFREGRGYTF
clone size: NA; J gene: TRBJ1-5; V gene: TRBV30; D gene: NA; CDR3 DNA: TGTGCCTGGAGCGGAGATAGCAATCAGCCCCAGCATTTT; CDR3 protein: CAWSGDSNQPQHF
clone size: NA; J gene: TRBJ1-1; V gene: TRBV5-1; D gene: NA; CDR3 DNA: TGCGCCAGCAGCACAGTACAGGGTTTGGGGAACACTGAAGCTTTCTTT; CDR3 protein: CASSTVQGLGNTEAFF
clone size: NA; J gene: TRBJ1-6; V gene: TRBV27; D gene: NA; CDR3 DNA: TGTGCCAGCAGTACAGGTCTCAGCTCCTATAATTCACCCCTCCACTTT; CDR3 protein: CASSTGLSSYNSPLHF
clone size: NA; J gene: TRBJ1-1; V gene: TRBV5-4; D gene: TRBD1; CDR3 DNA: TGTGCCAGCAGCTTATTGGGACAGGAAGCTTTCTTT; CDR3 protein: CASSLLGQEAFF
clone size: NA; J gene: TRBJ1-1; V gene: TRBV29-1; D gene: TRBD1; CDR3 DNA: TGCAGCGTTTCACCGACAGGGGTCACTGAAGCTTTCTTT; CDR3 protein: CSVSPTGVTEAFF
clone size: NA; J gene: TRBJ1-6; V gene: TRBV27; D gene: TRBD1; CDR3 DNA: TGTGCCAGCAGTCTTCTTTTTTCAACCGGGACAGCCAATTCACCCCTCCACTTT; CDR3 protein: CASSLLFSTGTANSPLHF
clone size: NA; J gene: TRBJ1-5; V gene: TRBV7-8; D gene: NA; CDR3 DNA: TGTGCCAGCAGCTTAGCAGGCGGGAGCAATCAGCCCCAGCATTTT; CDR3 protein: CASSLAGGSNQPQHF
clone size: NA; J gene: TRBJ1-1; V gene: TRBV6-1; D gene: TRBD1; CDR3 DNA: TGTGCCAGCAGTGAGACAGGGACCTCCGGTGAGGCTTTCTTT; CDR3 protein: CASSETGTSGEAFF
clone size: NA; J gene: TRBJ1-6; V gene: TRBV11-2; D gene: NA; CDR3 DNA: TGTGCCAGCAGCGCCGATAGGGGTTTGAATTCACCCCTCCACTTT; CDR3 protein: CASSADRGLNSPLHF